A selection of T cell receptor beta chains follows, all from one sample in a study of cytomegalovirus exposure and HLA in healthy donors. TCRdb keeps only in-frame clones here, not all; method: immunoSEQ multiplex PCR. The profile shows approximately 160,000 clones, approximately 91% of them singletons. The material sequenced was PBMCs. These TCRs come from a woman aged 18 to 35 in good health and CMV-seropositive. Both conserved end residues are part of each CDR3. The D gene is left open where the match is weak. Where a row states a size, it is once, few, many or the class of an expanded clone; other rows omit it.

>TRBV9|-|TRBJ1-1|-
TGTGCCAGCAGCGTGGTCGTGGGGGGGCACACTGAAGCTTTCTTT
CASSVVVGGHTEAFF
>TRBV19|-|TRBJ2-1|-
TGTGCCAGTAGTACGCTTCGCGGGAACTCCTACAATGAGCAGTTCTTC
CASSTLRGNSYNEQFF
>TRBV30|-|TRBJ1-2|once
TGTGCCTGGAGTGTTACTAACTATGGCTACACCTTC
CAWSVTNYGYTF
>TRBV5-6|-|TRBJ1-2|-
TGTGCCAGCAGCTTAGGCCGGGGTATGCGCTATGGCTACACCTTC
CASSLGRGMRYGYTF
>TRBV19|-|TRBJ1-1|-
TGTGCCAGTAGTATCGCCAGGGTGGGCACTGAAGCTTTCTTT
CASSIARVGTEAFF
>TRBV6-1|-|TRBJ1-1|-
TGTGCCAGCAGTGAACTGAAGCCGAACACTGAAGCTTTCTTT
CASSELKPNTEAFF
>TRBV6-5|TRBD1|TRBJ2-7|-
TGTGCCAGCAGGGGACAGGGGGGATACGAGCAGTACTTC
CASRGQGGYEQYF
>TRBV5-1|TRBD2|TRBJ2-1|-
TGCGCCAGCAGCTTGGCGGGACTAGCGGGAGGGCCGGGGTGGAATGAGCAGTTCTTC
CASSLAGLAGGPGWNEQFF
>TRBV7-8|TRBD2|TRBJ2-7|once
TGTGCCAGCAGCTTAGAACTAGCGGGACCCTACGAGCAGTACTTC
CASSLELAGPYEQYF
>TRBV27|-|TRBJ2-7|-
TGTGCCAGCAGCTTCACGCTAGCAGCCCACGAGCAGTACTTC
CASSFTLAAHEQYF
>TRBV4-2|-|TRBJ1-2|few
TGTGCCAGCAGCCAAGAGTACAGGGCTCACTATGGCTACACCTTC
CASSQEYRAHYGYTF
>TRBV27|-|TRBJ2-3|-
TGTGCCAGCAGCCTTTACGGAGATACGCAGTATTTT
CASSLYGDTQYF
>TRBV28|TRBD1|TRBJ1-1|-
TGTGCCAGCAGTTTAATAGGGGGCGGCACTGAAGCTTTCTTT
CASSLIGGGTEAFF
>TRBV18|-|TRBJ1-1|-
TGTGCCAGCTCACCACAAATAGGGGGTGCAACTGAAGCTTTCTTT
CASSPQIGGATEAFF
>TRBV5-1|TRBD2|TRBJ2-1|-
TGCGCCAGCAAGAGCGGGAGCTCCTACAATGAGCAGTTCTTC
CASKSGSSYNEQFF
>TRBV28|-|TRBJ1-3|-
TGTGCCAGCACCTTAATTATCAGTGGTGGAAACACCATATATTTT
CASTLIISGGNTIYF
>TRBV6-1|-|TRBJ2-7|-
TGTGCCAGCAGCGAGCGAGCAGGGTTGTCCTACGAGCAGTACTTC
CASSERAGLSYEQYF
>TRBV5-1|TRBD2|TRBJ2-7|once
TGCGCCAGCAGCTTGGCCGTATTAGCGGGAGACTACGAGCAGTACTTC
CASSLAVLAGDYEQYF
>TRBV2|-|TRBJ1-5|-
TGTGCCAGCAGTCACAGGGTTCGCGATCAGCCCCAGCATTTT
CASSHRVRDQPQHF
>TRBV7-9|-|TRBJ2-5|-
TGTGCCAGCACGACAGAACAAGAGACCCAGTACTTC
CASTTEQETQYF
>TRBV6-5|-|TRBJ2-2|-
TGTGCCAGCCGGCGGTGGACCGGGGAGCTGTTTTTT
CASRRWTGELFF
>TRBV19|TRBD1|TRBJ1-5|once
TGTGCCAGTAGTATCTCCAGGGGGCATGGCAATCAGCCCCAGCATTTT
CASSISRGHGNQPQHF
>TRBV18|TRBD1|TRBJ2-5|many
TGTGCCAGCTCACCCCGGGACAGGGGGACCCAGTACTTC
CASSPRDRGTQYF
>TRBV30|TRBD2|TRBJ2-5|-
TGTGCCTGGAGTAAGCTAGCGGGACTAGAGACCCAGTACTTC
CAWSKLAGLETQYF
>TRBV11-1|TRBD1|TRBJ2-7|-
TGTGCCAGCAGCCCACAGGGGTTCCAGTCCAACGAGCAGTACTTC
CASSPQGFQSNEQYF
>TRBV5-1|TRBD2|TRBJ2-1|-
TGCGCCAGCAGCTATCTAGCGGGAAATGAGCAGTTCTTC
CASSYLAGNEQFF
>TRBV6-1|-|TRBJ1-4|-
TGTGCCAGCAGTGATGCTCAGGGGCGGGGGTATGAAAAACTGTTTTTT
CASSDAQGRGYEKLFF
>TRBV29-1|TRBD2|TRBJ2-1|-
TGCAGCGTTGCTAGCGGGAGGGATAATGAGCAGTTCTTC
CSVASGRDNEQFF
>TRBV28|-|TRBJ1-2|-
TGTGCCAGCAGTTTAGGCCAGGGGAACTATGGCTACACCTTC
CASSLGQGNYGYTF
>TRBV4-3|TRBD2|TRBJ2-1|-
TGCGCCAGCAGCCAAGCTTCTGGGCTAGCGGGACATGAGCAGTTCTTC
CASSQASGLAGHEQFF
>TRBV30|-|TRBJ2-7|-
TGTGCCTGGAGTGCGGGTCCAGGGTTAGTGGTGCAGTACTTC
CAWSAGPGLVVQYF
>TRBV7-9|-|TRBJ2-1|-
TGTGCCAGCAGCTTAGCGGGGGCTGGTGAGCAGTTCTTC
CASSLAGAGEQFF
>TRBV7-9|-|TRBJ1-4|-
TGTGCCAGCAGCTTAGGAAGAAAAGGAGACGAAAAACTGTTTTTT
CASSLGRKGDEKLFF
>TRBV5-1|-|TRBJ1-5|-
TGCGCCAGCAGCCCTTCCGGGGGGGGGAATCAGCCCCAGCATTTT
CASSPSGGGNQPQHF
>TRBV12-5|TRBD1|TRBJ1-1|once
TGTGCTAGTGGGCGGACAGGGGCATGGAGGGACACTGAAGCTTTCTTT
CASGRTGAWRDTEAFF
>TRBV19|TRBD1|TRBJ2-7|-
TGTGCCACCAAAGACAGGGAGAACTACGAGCAGTACTTC
CATKDRENYEQYF
>TRBV2|-|TRBJ2-3|-
TGTGCCAGCAGACGGACTAGCACAGATACGCAGTATTTT
CASRRTSTDTQYF
>TRBV6-5|-|TRBJ2-7|-
TGTGCCAGCAGTGACGACAGGTTAATCTTC
CASSDDRLIF
>TRBV9|-|TRBJ1-3|-
TGTGCCAGCACCAGTGGCAGGGCAAGCTCTGGAAACACCATATATTTT
CASTSGRASSGNTIYF
>TRBV19|TRBD1|TRBJ1-2|-
TGTGCCAGTAGTATCGGGACAGGGTATGGCTACACCTTC
CASSIGTGYGYTF
>TRBV5-4|TRBD1|TRBJ2-7|few
TGTGCCAGCAGCGACCGGGACAGGGTCTACGAGCAGTACTTC
CASSDRDRVYEQYF